The text below deals with one T cell receptor beta chain. The antigen it binds to is not known. No much larger clone exists at a distance of one base, and base qualities are not known. In total, 630 or so healthy bone marrow donors made up the cohort. At the time of sampling, every cohort member was nominally healthy, though immune exposures that went unrecorded were likely present. CMV serostatus was recorded as positive for about 300 and negative for 352 of the 666 cohort members, whereas no CMV serostatus was recorded for the donor in question. A peripheral blood sample was collected from each donor, and TCR beta sequencing was performed on peripheral blood mononuclear cells. The Qiagen DNeasy Blood Extraction Kit was used to extract genomic DNA from the blood cell samples. This specimen comes from a study of cytomegalovirus exposure and HLA in healthy donors (dated by TCRdb to about 2017). Notes on the research overall: An earlier analysis of roughly 610 of the donors reported about 260 Gb of sequence data and approximately 120 million unique TCR beta sequences obtained from around 180 million T cells. Among 300 to 500 genotyped donors of the cohort, an average of around 220,000 unique TCR beta nucleotide sequences was sequenced per donor, of which about 18% were non-productive. A later analysis re-examined previously published TCR beta repertoires from roughly 720 donors and added high-resolution HLA genotyping to investigate patterns of TCR occurrence. The genetic ancestry cluster associated with self-reported Caucasian donors included about four fifths of the roughly 400 genotyped donors. In the later analysis, no new phenotypic data were used to find candidate immune exposures; instead, reliance was placed on TCR beta sequences and their occurrence across donors. The aim of the study was to test whether cataloging public T cell receptors could identify signatures of past pathogen exposure. Besides the first cohort of around 670 subjects, a separate validation cohort made up of roughly 120 different subjects was used. All discovery cohort repertoires had been generated on a single sequencing platform. To predict cytomegalovirus infection status, the study brought together high-throughput TCR immunosequencing, statistical association of individual TCRs with disease status, and machine learning. HLA typing covered class I and class II loci at four-digit resolution. A later genetic analysis used genome-wide SNP genotypes for about 60% of the 666 donors, treating that subset as a discovery cohort. In an earlier analysis of 587 of the donors, high-throughput TCR beta sequencing was used to judge whether each TCR beta V gene segment behaved as functional or pseudogenic. An early release that covered approximately 600 HLA-typed donors contained approximately 300 gigabases of sequencing data and about 84 million unique TCR sequences. Alongside the repertoire data, information on donor age, sex, ethnicity and CMV serostatus was compiled. Four or five DR-DQ haplotypes were handled as single units for association and clustering, since linkage in the cohort was strong. The T cell repertoires of about 700 subjects were profiled by immunosequencing and related to cytomegalovirus serostatus. The number of typed donors differed by locus: roughly 629-630 for A, B, C, DRB1 and DQB1; 500 to 550 for DQA1; approximately 610 for DPA1; and about 450 for DPB1. What the work shows at the level of the full study, not this receptor alone: Roughly uniform sequencing depth across donors was assumed in presence/absence analyses, although this assumption may not hold. A later analysis associated about 17,000 TCR beta sequences with specific HLA alleles at a false discovery rate of 0.05. In both the original and validation cohorts, the classifier was reported to diagnose cytomegalovirus status with high specificity and sensitivity. In a later genetic analysis, fewer N-insertions in productive TCRs were reported among donors in an Asian-associated ancestry cluster than the roughly 640-donor mean. The study listed around 160 TCR beta chains as associated with cytomegalovirus. A cluster of highly shared sequence variants was judged likely to represent a technical artifact of the sequencing pipeline. Correlated functional status among segregating V segments might be attributable to linkage disequilibrium, but an unknown experimental factor could not be ruled out. Most TCR sequences were observed very rarely across donors, whereas some public TCRs were present in many individuals. Because some donors lacked HLA typing at each locus, the association tests relied only on the typed subset. In a later genetic analysis, a missense DCLRE1C variant was associated with V-gene and J-gene trimming of TCR beta chains, and the association was replicated in an independent cohort. Only TCR beta chains were sequenced in this cohort, and the absence of alpha or paired-chain data limited detectable features. The authors suggested that the approach could potentially be generalized to other disease states and immunological phenotypes. Several of the top co-occurrence clusters appeared to be linked to parvovirus B19, influenza, CMV and Epstein-Barr virus, according to a later analysis. The 87-base-pair reads could not distinguish some IMGT-functional V segments, including TRBV6-2 and TRBV6-3, so those segments were excluded. In a later analysis, the rate of TCR association differed among HLA loci, with DRB1 alleles having the most associated TCRs and HLA-C alleles having the fewest. For the cohort, immune exposure information was limited to CMV serostatus. In an earlier analysis of some 500 of the donors, most TCR beta V segments were observed in productive rearrangements about 90% or about 30% of the time, broadly matching IMGT annotations. When HLA alleles, especially DR and DQ, strongly co-occurred, TCR associations were difficult to assign to individual alleles. A later analysis found that most CMV-associated TCR beta chains appeared HLA-restricted, with HLA associations seemingly driven largely by CMV exposure. In vitro tests confirmed that three of the cytomegalovirus-associated TCR beta chains recognize cytomegalovirus antigens. Because counts were too low, about 18 rarely observed V segments, including chromosome 9 orphons, were left out of the earlier analysis of about 500 of the donors. A later analysis found that HLA-associated TCR beta chains were more clonally expanded and had lower generation probabilities than equally common non-associated chains. A further reported finding was that TCR beta sequences accurately predicted the HLA-A and HLA-B alleles for most subjects in the first cohort.

The V and J ends are trimmed by 3 bases and 3 bases, leaving 13 bases between them. From the cysteine up to the phenylalanine, the CDR3 has a length of 15 residues. This entry keeps only the CDR3 DNA: 45 bases, framed from base 1. The germline V gene encodes CDR1 SGHNT and CDR2 YYREEE (reference sequence). The library was produced with the immunoSEQ multiplex PCR assay. A mixture of 60 forward primers for TCR Vbeta segments and 13 reverse primers for TCR Jbeta segments was used in the multiplex PCR. The CDR3 region of rearranged TCR beta genes was amplified from genomic DNA by a multiplex PCR assay. Amplified TCR beta libraries were sequenced as 87-base-pair reads on the Illumina HiSeq System. The paper's data handling went like this. A later analysis tallied roughly 78 million unique TCR beta chains across the 600 to 700 repertoires, and approximately 12 million of those chains were shared by two or more donors. A nearest-neighbor algorithm error-corrected the raw reads and collapsed the reads into unique sequences, merging closely related sequences to remove PCR and sequencing errors. V, D and J gene segments were assigned by aligning CDR3 sequences to IMGT reference sequences. For a sequence to be retained, a match of at least six nucleotides to both a V gene segment and a J gene segment was required. A rearrangement was called productive if the CDR3 had no stop codons and remained in frame with V and J, and every other rearrangement was called non-productive. CDR3 was defined according to IMGT convention as the region running from the second conserved V-encoded cysteine to the conserved J-encoded phenylalanine. The earlier analysis of 500 to 600 of the donors excluded sequences that lacked an unambiguous match to a single V gene segment. In an earlier analysis of several hundred of the donors, V segments were called functional above 56.7% productive rearrangements and were called segregating when the between-donor standard deviation exceeded 5%. To diagnose cytomegalovirus status from the catalog of TCR beta chain sequences, a statistical classification framework was built. A later analysis assigned V and J genes by comparing TCR nucleotide sequences with IMGT/GENE-DB human TR gene sequences. A later analysis assigned CDR3 sequences and most-parsimonious VDJ recombination scenarios with the TCRdist pipeline. In a later analysis, each TCR beta chain was defined by its CDR3 amino acid sequence together with its V-gene family, and reads without a unique V-gene family were excluded. As a way to deal with suspected cross-contamination and a sequencing artifact, a later analysis dropped 450 to 700 nucleotide sequences that were highly shared and had low generation probability. For each public chain, a later analysis derived a clonal expansion index from normalized ranks of inferred template counts within each repertoire. Generation probabilities in a later analysis came from a VDJ recombination model fitted to out-of-frame rearrangements, and those results were checked against IGoR. Hypergeometric tests were used in a later analysis to score TCR-TCR, TCR-HLA and TCR-CMV co-occurrence, with a repertoire-size bias correction applied to the TCR pairs. To estimate false discovery rates, a later analysis permuted the HLA or CMV assignments 20 times. In a later analysis, co-occurring TCRs were grouped using DBSCAN, with TCRdist sequence similarity added in when clustering inside HLA-allele-positive subsets. Repertoires with fewer than 30,000 or more than 120,000 public chains were left out of co-occurrence clustering, as were about 5 repertoires with anomalous nucleotide sharing. TCRdb limited this immuneACCESS table to in-frame rearrangements with V and J called. A share of clones is missing; checked studies link under half to unresolved V genes, and the rest is unexplained. V and J calls and clone size come straight from that table; D and trimming were deduced from the DNA. This sample is represented by about 140,000 clones; 55% to 80% of them were singletons. The top ten hold about 15% of the sample.

This chain joins TRBV5-4 to TRBJ1-3; a tentative D call is TRBD1 (5 bases match). Specimen: PBMCs. This clonotype originated in a human donor in good health. The bases are TGTGCCAGCAGCTCCCCGGGGGGGTATGGAAACACCATATATTTT. The translation is CASSSPGGYGNTIYF.